A selection of T cell receptor beta chains follows, all from one sample in a study of T cell responses to AZD1222 COVID-19 vaccine. TCRdb keeps only in-frame clones here, not all; method: immunoSEQ multiplex PCR. This repertoire shows roughly 150,000 clones, roughly 93% found once; its top ten account for approximately 7%. The material sequenced was peripheral blood, taken 28 days after the second AZD1222 dose. These receptors all stem from an adult who received the AZD1222 COVID-19 vaccine. CDR3s include the opening cysteine and the closing phenylalanine or tryptophan. D genes are given only for firm matches. A clone size is listed for some rows: how often the clone was seen (once, few, many), or a class if it is expanded.

DNA: TGTGCCAGCAGCCCGGGACTAGCGGGGGAGCAGTACTTC
CDR3: CASSPGLAGEQYF
J: TRBJ2-7
size: NA
V: TRBV28
D: TRBD2

DNA: TGTGCCAGCAGCTTCCCAGGGTCGACTGGAAACACCATATATTTT
CDR3: CASSFPGSTGNTIYF
J: TRBJ1-3
size: NA
V: TRBV7-9
D: NA

DNA: TGTGCCAGCGGCGGTGGGGTGAATGAGCAGTTCTTC
CDR3: CASGGGVNEQFF
J: TRBJ2-1
size: NA
V: TRBV12-3/TRBV12-4
D: NA

DNA: TGCGCCAGCAGTCAATCGGGACTAGCGGGGGTTGATACGCAGTATTTT
CDR3: CASSQSGLAGVDTQYF
J: TRBJ2-3
size: once
V: TRBV23-1
D: TRBD2

DNA: TGTGCCAGCAGCCCCCGTCAGGCCGGCTACAATGAGCAGTTCTTC
CDR3: CASSPRQAGYNEQFF
J: TRBJ2-1
size: NA
V: TRBV7-9
D: NA

DNA: TGTGCCAGCAGCCTATCGTGGTACGAGCAGTACTTC
CDR3: CASSLSWYEQYF
J: TRBJ2-7
size: NA
V: TRBV11-3
D: NA

DNA: TGTGCCAGCAGCCAGGAGGGGGCGAGTGAAAAACTGTTTTTT
CDR3: CASSQEGASEKLFF
J: TRBJ1-4
size: NA
V: TRBV3-1/TRBV3-2
D: TRBD1

DNA: TGTGCCAGCAGCCATGGAACCGGGACAGATTATGGCTACACCTTC
CDR3: CASSHGTGTDYGYTF
J: TRBJ1-2
size: NA
V: TRBV5-5
D: TRBD1

DNA: TGCGCCAGCAGCAGCCAACCTGCCCAGGGGGCGGCTAACTATGGCTACACCTTC
CDR3: CASSSQPAQGAANYGYTF
J: TRBJ1-2
size: NA
V: TRBV5-1
D: TRBD1

DNA: TGTGCCAGCAGCGACTACGAGCAGTACTTC
CDR3: CASSDYEQYF
J: TRBJ2-7
size: NA
V: TRBV27
D: NA

DNA: TGTGCCAGCAGCTATTACGGGAATAGCAATCAGCCCCAGCATTTT
CDR3: CASSYYGNSNQPQHF
J: TRBJ1-5
size: NA
V: TRBV5-6
D: NA

DNA: TGCGCCAGCAGCTCCGAAACAGGGGGCAGCCGTTTGAAGAGGTACACTGAAGCTTTCTTT
CDR3: CASSSETGGSRLKRYTEAFF
J: TRBJ1-1
size: NA
V: TRBV5-1
D: TRBD1

DNA: TGTGCCAGCAGTTACTCAAAGGGGTGGACTGAAGCTTTCTTT
CDR3: CASSYSKGWTEAFF
J: TRBJ1-1
size: once
V: TRBV6-5
D: NA

DNA: TGTGCCAGCAGGGAGACAGGACTTTCACCCCTCCACTTT
CDR3: CASRETGLSPLHF
J: TRBJ1-6
size: NA
V: TRBV7-8
D: NA

DNA: TGTGCCAGCTCACTTGGGACAGGGGGAGCCTACGAGCAGTACTTC
CDR3: CASSLGTGGAYEQYF
J: TRBJ2-7
size: NA
V: TRBV18
D: TRBD1

DNA: TGTGCCAGCAGCTTAGTGGTCCAGGTTGGGGAGACCCAGTACTTC
CDR3: CASSLVVQVGETQYF
J: TRBJ2-5
size: few
V: TRBV7-2
D: NA

DNA: TGTGCCAGCAGCTCTAATCTGAACACTGAAGCTTTCTTT
CDR3: CASSSNLNTEAFF
J: TRBJ1-1
size: NA
V: TRBV12-3/TRBV12-4
D: NA

DNA: TGTGCCAGTAGATTAATTGAGGGGACTGAAGCTTTCTTT
CDR3: CASRLIEGTEAFF
J: TRBJ1-1
size: NA
V: TRBV19
D: NA

DNA: TGTGCCAGCAGAAAATACGGGGGGGCGAGGGATACGCAGTATTTT
CDR3: CASRKYGGARDTQYF
J: TRBJ2-3
size: NA
V: TRBV6-5
D: TRBD2

DNA: TGTGCCAGCAGCCAAGAATGGGATGCGGGGTATCGATACGAGCAGTACTTC
CDR3: CASSQEWDAGYRYEQYF
J: TRBJ2-7
size: NA
V: TRBV3-1/TRBV3-2
D: NA

DNA: TGCGCCAGCAGCCAAGATTGGAGGGGCAGCTCCTACGAGCAGTACTTC
CDR3: CASSQDWRGSSYEQYF
J: TRBJ2-7
size: NA
V: TRBV4-1
D: NA

DNA: TGCGCCAGCAGCCAGGACGGAGGGTCGGCTAACTATGGCTACACCTTC
CDR3: CASSQDGGSANYGYTF
J: TRBJ1-2
size: NA
V: TRBV4-1
D: NA

DNA: TGTGCCAGCAGTTACACGCCGAACTATGGCTACACCTTC
CDR3: CASSYTPNYGYTF
J: TRBJ1-2
size: NA
V: TRBV6-5
D: NA

DNA: TGTGCCAGCAGCCCAAGCACCACCGGGACAGGGCTCTACGAGCAGTACTTC
CDR3: CASSPSTTGTGLYEQYF
J: TRBJ2-7
size: NA
V: TRBV28
D: TRBD1

DNA: TGTGCCATCGATCCGGGGGCAGGCGATACCGGGGAGCTGTTTTTT
CDR3: CAIDPGAGDTGELFF
J: TRBJ2-2
size: NA
V: TRBV7-9
D: NA

DNA: TGCAGTGCTAGTCTCAGAGATAGCAATCAGCCCCAGCATTTT
CDR3: CSASLRDSNQPQHF
J: TRBJ1-5
size: NA
V: TRBV20-1
D: NA

DNA: TGTGCCAGCAGCGTAGACGTGGGCAATGAAAAACTGTTTTTT
CDR3: CASSVDVGNEKLFF
J: TRBJ1-4
size: NA
V: TRBV9
D: NA

DNA: TGTGCCAGCAGCGTTCGGGATGAAGGCTATGGCTACACCTTC
CDR3: CASSVRDEGYGYTF
J: TRBJ1-2
size: NA
V: TRBV2
D: NA

DNA: TGTGCCAGCAGCTTTACTAGCGGGGGTTCAGATACGCAGTATTTT
CDR3: CASSFTSGGSDTQYF
J: TRBJ2-3
size: NA
V: TRBV3-1/TRBV3-2
D: TRBD2